The 9 T cell receptor beta chains below were found in one sample sequenced in a study of blood T cell repertoires in COVID-19 (dated by TCRdb to the early 2020s). Libraries were constructed by the immunoSEQ multiplex PCR assay. TCRdb re-hosts the immuneACCESS table, in-frame sequences only. Its copies lack some clones; in the studies checked, an unresolved V gene accounts for under half of them, and the cause for the rest is not known. For this sample the table gives approximately 9,600 clones, of which 65% to 90% were detected only once. The leading ten clones occupy 8% to 8.5% of the sample. The sample was peripheral blood. These receptors all stem from a human donor in a cohort sampled during active COVID-19.

The chain uses TRBV30 and TRBJ2-1, with 10 nucleotides matching TRBD2. The length of the CDR3 is 14 residues. The V segment lost 2 bases and the J segment 5 bases; nucleotides outside the gene matches: 3. Germline lookup yields CDR1 GTSNPN and CDR2 SVGIG (reference sequence). CDR3 region: CAWSPGLADNEQFF. DNA of the CDR3: TGTGCCTGGAGTCCAGGACTAGCGGACAATGAGCAGTTCTTC.

This chain uses TRBV27 with TRBJ2-7; tentatively, D is TRBD1 (6 bases). The V gene lost 3 bases and the J gene lost 0 bases, with 9 bases spanning the gap. CDR1 and CDR2 (germline): MNHEY, SMNVEV (reference sequence). The CDR3 is 14 residues long. DNA for the CDR3: TGTGCCAGCAGTTTTAGGGGGACCTCCTACGAGCAGTACTTC. This sequence encodes CASSFRGTSYEQYF.

The gene calls are TRBV28 and TRBJ2-7; D remains unclear. Trimming shortened V by 4 bases and J by 7 bases, and 17 bases separated the two germline ends. In germline, CDR1 is MDHEN, CDR2 SYDVKM. The CDR3 covers 14 residues. As DNA, the CDR3 is TGTGCCAGCAGTTCAACTAACTTACCGGGTGAGCAGTACTTC. Its translation: CASSSTNLPGEQYF.

The CDR3 nucleotides are TGTGCCAGCAGCGTCCGACTAGCGGACACCGGGGAGCTGTTTTTT. It specifies CASSVRLADTGELFF. The chain couples TRBV7-9 to TRBJ2-2; TRBD2 aligns across 9 bases. V shed 5 bases, J shed 3 bases, and the junction held 4 bases outside the gene matches. Germline lookup yields CDR1 SEHNR and CDR2 FQNEAQ (reference sequence). This CDR3 is 15 amino acids long.

The chain couples TRBV5-6 to TRBJ2-7; D remains unclear. Germline V gives CDR1 SGHDT, CDR2 YYEEEE. The V and J ends lost 5 bases and 3 bases respectively, with 12 bases between them. CDR3 size: 13 residues. The CDR3 protein is CASSRVSNYEQYF. CDR3 in DNA: TGTGCCAGCAGTCGTGTTTCTAACTACGAGCAGTACTTC.

The chain links TRBV27 to TRBJ2-3; 7 nucleotides align to TRBD2. CDR3 length: 14 residues. With V trimmed by 8 bases and J by 6 bases, 11 bases remained unmatched. Germline assignment: CDR1 MNHEY and CDR2 SMNVEV (reference sequence). The CDR3 region is CASGPGGFPDTQYF. The CDR3 DNA follows: TGTGCCAGCGGACCGGGGGGATTCCCCGATACGCAGTATTTT.

This clone was seen a handful of times. The V and J genes are TRBV7-6 and TRBJ2-2; D is possibly TRBD2 (6 bases). The CDR3 consists of 15 residues. V was clipped by 8 bases and J by 2 bases, with 15 bases between them. Looked up from germline, CDR1 is SGHVS and CDR2 is FNYEAQ. The CDR3 sequence: CASGASASNTGELFF. The CDR3 nucleotides read TGTGCCAGCGGAGCTAGCGCATCTAACACCGGGGAGCTGTTTTTT.

The table lists this clone with a few counts. This sequence joins TRBV6-4 and TRBJ1-1; D not certain. V was pared by 8 bases and J by 8 bases, with 15 bases between. The CDR3 has 12 residues. Germline loops: CDR1 MRHNA, CDR2 SNTAGT. Here the CDR3 reads CASLPSIAEAFF. CDR3 in DNA: TGTGCCAGCCTACCCTCCATAGCCGAAGCTTTCTTT.

The chain uses TRBV19 and TRBJ2-5; 9 positions agree with TRBD1. The CDR3 has 15 residues. The germline V gene encodes CDR1 LNHDA and CDR2 SQIVND (reference sequence). With V trimmed by 6 bases and J by 5 bases, 10 bases remained unmatched. This CDR3 reads CASRRGQGIGETQYF. The CDR3 nucleotides read TGTGCCAGTAGGAGAGGACAGGGGATTGGGGAGACCCAGTACTTC.